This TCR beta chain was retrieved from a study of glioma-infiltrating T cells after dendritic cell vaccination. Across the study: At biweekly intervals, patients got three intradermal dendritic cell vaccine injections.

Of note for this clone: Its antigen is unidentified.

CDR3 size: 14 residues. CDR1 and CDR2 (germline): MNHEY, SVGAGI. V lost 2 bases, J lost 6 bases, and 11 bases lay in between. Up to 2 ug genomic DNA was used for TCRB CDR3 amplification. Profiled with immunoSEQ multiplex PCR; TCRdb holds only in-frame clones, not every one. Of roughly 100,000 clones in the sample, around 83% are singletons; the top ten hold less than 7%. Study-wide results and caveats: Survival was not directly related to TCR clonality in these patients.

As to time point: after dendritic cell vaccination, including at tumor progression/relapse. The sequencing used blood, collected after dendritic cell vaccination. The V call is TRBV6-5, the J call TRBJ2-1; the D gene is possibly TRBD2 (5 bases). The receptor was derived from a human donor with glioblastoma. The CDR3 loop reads CASSYDRGSNEQFF. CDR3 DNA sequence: TGTGCCAGCAGTTACGACCGGGGTTCCAATGAGCAGTTCTTC.